Listed below are T cell receptor beta chains from one sample, sequenced in a study of blood T cell repertoires in COVID-19. Profiled with immunoSEQ multiplex PCR; TCRdb holds only in-frame clones, not every one. The data show fewer than 150,000 clones, about four fifths seen once. The sequenced material came from peripheral blood. All receptors come from a man older than 75 with acute or convalescent COVID-19. The CDR3 runs from the conserved cysteine through the conserved F or W. Fields, in order: J gene, V gene, clone size, D gene, CDR3 protein, CDR3 DNA. A D gene is named only where the DNA matches it firmly. Clone size, where shown, is once, few, many, or a class for clones that have expanded.

TRBJ1-1	TRBV9	NA	NA	CASSVVQGLNTEAFF	TGTGCCAGCAGCGTGGTCCAGGGGCTTAACACTGAAGCTTTCTTT
TRBJ1-2	TRBV27	NA	NA	CASRMTTGLYGYTF	TGTGCCAGCAGGATGACAACCGGTCTCTATGGCTACACCTTC
TRBJ2-7	TRBV6-5	NA	TRBD2	CASRLAGGTLEQYF	TGTGCCAGCAGATTAGCGGGGGGCACACTCGAGCAGTACTTC
TRBJ1-3	TRBV11-2	NA	NA	CASSLVGGLKANSGNTIYF	TGTGCCAGCAGCTTAGTTGGCGGTCTGAAGGCGAACTCTGGAAACACCATATATTTT
TRBJ1-1	TRBV29-1	NA	NA	CSVKQGWEAFF	TGCAGCGTTAAACAGGGTTGGGAAGCTTTCTTT
TRBJ2-1	TRBV2	once	TRBD2	CASSARSSGGGEQFF	TGTGCCAGCAGTGCAAGGAGTAGCGGGGGCGGTGAGCAGTTCTTC
TRBJ1-2	TRBV5-6	NA	NA	CASSDTPDRNYGYTF	TGTGCCAGCAGCGACACTCCAGACAGAAACTATGGCTACACCTTC
TRBJ2-7	TRBV18	NA	TRBD2	CASTSGGSYEQYF	TGTGCCAGCACTAGCGGGGGCTCCTACGAGCAGTACTTC
TRBJ1-5	TRBV6-1	NA	NA	CASSEANRNQPQHF	TGTGCCAGCAGTGAAGCCAACAGAAATCAGCCCCAGCATTTT
TRBJ2-2	TRBV5-4	NA	TRBD2	CATGTSGYSTGELFF	TGTGCCACCGGGACTAGCGGTTATAGCACCGGGGAGCTGTTTTTT
TRBJ2-7	TRBV11-2	NA	NA	CASSRTGTSSYEQYF	TGTGCCAGCAGCAGGACTGGGACTTCCTCCTACGAGCAGTACTTC
TRBJ1-1	TRBV3-1/TRBV3-2	NA	NA	CASSQDRTGWFVSSEAFF	TGTGCCAGCAGCCAAGATCGAACAGGGTGGTTTGTTTCGTCTGAAGCTTTCTTT
TRBJ2-2	TRBV6-6	NA	TRBD1	CASRDRAAGELFF	TGTGCCAGCCGGGACAGGGCCGCCGGGGAGCTGTTTTTT
TRBJ2-2	TRBV7-2	NA	NA	CASSLGQVTGELFF	TGTGCCAGCAGCTTAGGACAGGTCACCGGGGAGCTGTTTTTT
TRBJ2-7	TRBV15	few	TRBD1	CATSRETGASYEQYF	TGTGCCACCAGCAGGGAGACAGGGGCCTCCTACGAGCAGTACTTC
TRBJ2-5	TRBV11-1	NA	NA	CASSFSQGREETQYF	TGTGCCAGCAGCTTTTCACAGGGTCGTGAGGAGACCCAGTACTTC
TRBJ2-1	TRBV5-4	NA	TRBD1	CASSSGTGAYNEQFF	TGTGCCAGCAGTTCCGGGACAGGGGCTTACAATGAGCAGTTCTTC
TRBJ1-6	TRBV10-3	once	NA	CAISEQGAESPLHF	TGTGCCATCAGTGAACAGGGTGCGGAATCACCCCTCCACTTT
TRBJ2-7	TRBV5-1	NA	NA	CASSPAGAREQYF	TGCGCCAGCAGCCCGGCAGGCGCACGCGAGCAGTACTTC
TRBJ2-1	TRBV6-6	NA	TRBD1	CASSSSRGYNEQFF	TGTGCCAGCAGTTCCTCCAGGGGGTACAATGAGCAGTTCTTC
TRBJ2-7	TRBV28	NA	NA	CASSLPGAYEQYF	TGTGCCAGCAGTTTGCCAGGGGCCTACGAGCAGTACTTC
TRBJ2-1	TRBV19	NA	NA	CASSDNTYNEQFF	TGTGCCAGTAGTGATAACACGTACAATGAGCAGTTCTTC
TRBJ2-2	TRBV7-2	NA	NA	CASSPPAERGNGELFF	TGTGCCAGCAGCCCCCCCGCGGAGAGGGGGAACGGGGAGCTGTTTTTT
TRBJ1-2	TRBV5-4	few	TRBD1	CASSLDRGYGYTF	TGTGCCAGCAGCTTGGACAGGGGCTATGGCTACACCTTC
TRBJ2-2	TRBV4-1	NA	TRBD1	CASQRLQGERTGELFF	TGCGCCAGCCAGAGGTTACAGGGGGAGAGGACCGGGGAGCTGTTTTTT
TRBJ2-6	TRBV5-1	NA	NA	CASSASSGANVLTF	TGCGCCAGCAGCGCCAGCTCTGGGGCCAACGTCCTGACTTTC
TRBJ2-3	TRBV5-1	few	TRBD2	CASSSRTSGGAVDTQYF	TGCGCCAGCAGCTCCCGGACTAGCGGGGGGGCCGTGGATACGCAGTATTTT
TRBJ2-5	TRBV29-1	few	TRBD1	CSVPGQGIETQYF	TGCAGCGTACCCGGACAGGGTATAGAAACCCAGTACTTC
TRBJ1-4	TRBV29-1	NA	TRBD1	CSGGTGGYEKLFF	TGCAGCGGCGGGACAGGGGGCTACGAAAAACTGTTTTTT
TRBJ2-5	TRBV6-5	NA	TRBD2	CASSYSNLGGETQYF	TGTGCCAGCAGTTACTCGAACCTCGGGGGGGAGACCCAGTACTTC
TRBJ1-2	TRBV19	NA	TRBD1	CASKQGLLYGYTF	TGTGCCAGTAAACAGGGGTTGCTCTATGGCTACACCTTC
TRBJ1-5	TRBV5-1	NA	TRBD1	CASSLQGERNQPQHF	TGCGCCAGCAGCTTACAGGGGGAACGCAATCAGCCCCAGCATTTT
TRBJ2-3	TRBV7-9	medium-sized	TRBD1	CASSLTGAPPDTQYF	TGTGCCAGCAGCTTGACAGGGGCGCCTCCAGATACGCAGTATTTT
TRBJ1-2	TRBV20-1	NA	NA	CSASGNYGYTF	TGCAGTGCATCAGGGAACTATGGCTACACCTTC
TRBJ2-7	TRBV7-9	NA	TRBD1	CASSSQPGQGAYEQYF	TGTGCCAGCAGCTCGCAGCCGGGACAGGGGGCCTACGAGCAGTACTTC